The 7 T cell receptor beta chains below were found in one sample sequenced in a study of blood T cell repertoires in COVID-19 (TCRdb year 2020). Libraries were prepared through the immunoSEQ multiplex PCR assay. Here the immuneACCESS table is served through TCRdb, limited to in-frame sequences with V and J called. Missing clones are a known gap in these copies; in checked studies unresolved V genes cover under half, and the rest lacks a known reason. A total of under 400,000 clones appear in this sample, about 90% of them only once. The ten largest clonotypes hold 8% to 13% of the sample. The sequenced material came from peripheral blood. These receptors were collected from a woman aged 30 to 39 with COVID-19, enrolled during active disease.

The V call is TRBV30, the J call TRBJ2-7; 9 nucleotides agree with TRBD1. V shed 5 bases and J 6 bases; nucleotides not matched to a gene: 8. CDR3 length equals 13 residues. Germline CDR1 and CDR2: GTSNPN and SVGIG (reference sequence). The CDR3, as DNA: TGTGCCTGGTCCGGGACAGGGTATGGCGAGCAGTACTTC. Translating it yields CAWSGTGYGEQYF.

The J gene is TRBJ2-2, the V gene TRBV19; 7 bases line up with TRBD1. The V gene's germline CDR1 is LNHDA and CDR2 SQIVND (reference sequence). V shed 3 bases, J shed 1 base, and the junction held 2 bases outside the gene matches. This CDR3 has 15 amino acids. CDR3 sequence: CASSIRDRNTGELFF. As DNA, the CDR3 is TGTGCCAGTAGTATCAGGGACAGGAACACCGGGGAGCTGTTTTTT.

J is TRBJ2-7 and V is TRBV28; 7 nucleotides line up with TRBD1. Germline CDR1 is MDHEN and CDR2 is SYDVKM. This CDR3 is 14 amino acids long. After removal of 6 bases from V and 2 bases from J, the junction contained 7 bases not matched to a gene. Here the CDR3 reads CASRLRGQTYEQYF. The CDR3 DNA follows: TGTGCCAGCAGATTGAGGGGGCAAACCTACGAGCAGTACTTC. Using reference TRBV28 and TRBJ2-7 for the parts outside the CDR3, the full variable domain is DVKVTQSSRYLVKRTGEKVFLECVQDMDHENMFWYRQDPGLGLRLIYFSYDVKMKEKGDIPEGYSVSREKKERFSLILESASTNQTSMYLCASRLRGQTYEQYFGPGTRLTVT.

The chain is built from TRBV4-1 and TRBJ2-2; weak D call: TRBD1 (5 bases). The V end was cut by 3 bases, the J end by 1 base, with 12 bases between. This CDR3 has 16 residues. Germline values: CDR1 MGHRA, CDR2 YSYEKL. The CDR3, as DNA: TGCGCCAGCAGCCATCCCTGGGGCGGGAACACCGGGGAGCTGTTTTTT. As protein: CASSHPWGGNTGELFF.

The rearrangement links TRBV6-5 to TRBJ1-3; a weak D match, TRBD1 (5 bases). With 0 bases removed from V and 0 bases from J, the gap between germline ends came to 9 bases. The CDR3 covers 16 residues. Germline V gives CDR1 MNHEY, CDR2 SVGAGI. The CDR3 DNA is TGTGCCAGCAGTTACTCCCGGGGGGACTCTGGAAACACCATATATTTT. It is translated as CASSYSRGDSGNTIYF.

The rearrangement uses TRBV5-1 and TRBJ2-7; 11 bases agree with TRBD1. From germline, CDR1 is SGHRS and CDR2 YFSETQ. The CDR3 covers 13 residues. The J segment lost 7 bases and the V segment lost 3 bases, leaving 3 bases of the junction unmatched. In DNA form, the CDR3 reads TGCGCCAGCAGCTCCGGGACAGGGGGAGAGCAGTACTTC. Translated, it gives CASSSGTGGEQYF. Filled out from reference TRBV5-1 and TRBJ2-7, the complete variable domain reads KAGVTQTPRYLIKTRGQQVTLSCSPISGHRSVSWYQQTPGQGLQFLFEYFSETQRNKGNFPGRFSGRQFSNSRSEMNVSTLELGDSALYLCASSSGTGGEQYFGPGTRLTVT.

The J gene is TRBJ2-3, the V gene TRBV21-1; the D call TRBD2 from the table was never checked on the DNA. TRBV21-1 is described as a pseudogene. The CDR3 spans 17 residues. The CDR3 is CASSKGDGRPSTDTQYF. CDR3 in DNA: TGTGCCAGCAGCAAAGGGGACGGGAGGCCGTCCACAGATACGCAGTATTTT.